The sequence of this T cell receptor beta chain was determined in a study of cytomegalovirus exposure and HLA in healthy donors. The PCR ran on 60 Vbeta and 13 Jbeta primers. Method: immunoSEQ multiplex PCR; TCRdb's copy keeps in-frame clones and lacks some. The table shows around 130,000 clones, with 65% to 90% occurring only once. This CDR3 comprises 13 residues. Germline V gene sequence: CDR1 LNHDA, CDR2 SQIVND (reference sequence). Unmatched junction bases numbered 4, after V lost 7 bases and J lost 3 bases. A single count supports this clone. Sequenced sample: PBMCs. The chain couples TRBV19 to TRBJ2-3; 7 nucleotides line up with TRBD1. This receptor was taken from a girl aged 2-10 years in good health and CMV-seronegative. CDR3 residues: CASTQDRTDTQYF. CDR3 sequence (DNA): TGTGCCAGTACCCAGGACAGGACAGATACGCAGTATTTT.